Below are 32 T cell receptor beta chains sequenced from a single sample in a study of blood T cell repertoires in COVID-19 (dated by TCRdb to about 2020). Receptor amplification or capture employed the immunoSEQ multiplex PCR assay. TCRdb retrieved this table from immuneACCESS and kept in-frame rearrangements only. Not all clones are present; in checked studies, unresolved V genes account for under half, and no reason is known for the remainder. The sample table holds approximately 390,000 clones, of which 70% to 90% were seen once. The ten largest make up about 2.5% of the sample. Material for sequencing was peripheral blood. These receptors came from a woman aged 55-70 years with COVID-19, enrolled during active disease.

The chain is built from TRBV30 and TRBJ1-2, with 7 bases that match TRBD1. This CDR3 spans 14 amino acids. The germline V gene encodes CDR1 GTSNPN and CDR2 SVGIG (reference sequence). V trimming: 3 bases; J trimming: 4 bases; junction bases outside the gene matches: 8. The DNA of the CDR3 is TGTGCCTGGAGGCCGACAGGGAATCTCTATGGCTACACCTTC. This gives the protein CAWRPTGNLYGYTF.

J is TRBJ1-4 and V is TRBV30; D call uncertain. Per germline, CDR1 GTSNPN and CDR2 SVGIG (reference sequence). The CDR3 consists of 17 residues. Trimming left V 3 bases short and J 5 bases short, with 22 bases between. As DNA, the CDR3 is TGTGCCTGGAGCCCTGACCTGGGGAGGGCATCAAATGAAAAACTGTTTTTT. Translating it yields CAWSPDLGRASNEKLFF.

With regard to this clone: Different DNA sequences within this sample yield the same CDR3. The gene calls are TRBV20-1 and TRBJ2-7; 8 bases align to TRBD1. Germline V lookup: CDR1 DFQATT, CDR2 SNEGSKA (reference sequence). The V and J ends lost 6 bases and 4 bases, in that order; junction bases with no gene match: 2. The CDR3 consists of 11 residues. The CDR3, as DNA: TGCAGTGCGCAGGGGGCATACGAGCAGTACTTC. Protein: CSAQGAYEQYF.

The chain uses TRBV5-1 and TRBJ2-5, with 8 bases identical to TRBD2. The trim removed 4 bases at V and 3 bases at J, leaving 14 bases unmatched. CDR3 length equals 17 residues. CDR1 and CDR2 from the germline V gene are SGHRS and YFSETQ. The DNA for the CDR3 is TGCGCCAGCAGCAACCCAACCGCGGGGGGACAAGAAGAGACCCAGTACTTC. Encoded protein: CASSNPTAGGQEETQYF.

The rearrangement joins TRBV20-1 to TRBJ2-7, with 8 bases identical to TRBD2. From germline, CDR1 is DFQATT and CDR2 SNEGSKA (reference sequence). V gave up 6 bases and J gave up 6 bases; unmatched junction bases: 4. The CDR3 length is 11 residues. The CDR3 here is CSALSGGEQYF. The DNA for the CDR3 is TGCAGTGCCCTGAGCGGGGGCGAGCAGTACTTC.

The V call is TRBV18, the J call TRBJ2-1; D may be TRBD1 (5 bases). Between the trimmed V and J ends, which lost 3 bases and 5 bases, there was a span of 8 bases. Germline V gene lookup returns CDR1 KGHSH and CDR2 LQKENI. This CDR3 has 13 amino acids. In DNA form, the CDR3 reads TGTGCCAGCTCACCGGGGCAGGACAATGAGCAGTTCTTC. This gives the protein CASSPGQDNEQFF. The complete variable domain, with remaining parts taken from reference TRBV18 and TRBJ2-1, reads NAGVMQNPRHLVRRRGQEARLRCSPMKGHSHVYWYRQLPEEGLKFMVYLQKENIIDESGMPKERFSAEFPKEGPSILRIQQVVRGDSAAYFCASSPGQDNEQFFGPGTRLTVL.

In its sample, this clone was seen once. The chain couples TRBV3-1 (or the pseudogene TRBV3-2) to TRBJ1-1; no clear D. Trimming cost V 3 bases and J 11 bases, with 10 bases left between them. CDR1 LGHDT and CDR2 YNNKEL come from the germline V gene (reference sequence). This CDR3 is built from 11 residues. CDR3 amino acids: CASSHRSRAFF. The DNA for the CDR3 is TGTGCCAGCAGCCACAGGTCTCGCGCTTTCTTT.

The chain employs TRBV9 and TRBJ2-3; 8 nucleotides line up with TRBD1. Losses at the gene ends were 4 bases for V and 4 bases for J; bases not matched to a gene: 8. This CDR3 region has 15 residues. In germline, CDR1 is SGDLS, CDR2 YYNGEE. As DNA, the CDR3 is TGTGCCAGCAGCCCTCTCGGACAGGGTCCAGATACGCAGTATTTT. This sequence encodes CASSPLGQGPDTQYF.

The V and J genes are TRBV2 and TRBJ2-3; 10 bases map to TRBD2. In germline, CDR1 is SNHLY, CDR2 FYNNEI. V was clipped by 3 bases and J by 6 bases; unmatched bases: 9. The CDR3 spans 16 residues. This chain's CDR3 is CASSDQGLAVADTQYF. CDR3 coding DNA: TGTGCCAGCAGTGATCAAGGACTAGCGGTGGCGGATACGCAGTATTTT.

The genes are TRBV5-1 and TRBJ1-5, with a possible D match to TRBD1 (5 bases). Germline V lookup: CDR1 SGHRS, CDR2 YFSETQ. The CDR3 length is 14 residues. The V and J ends lost 0 bases and 3 bases respectively, with 7 bases between them. The CDR3 spells CASSLGDYNQPQHF. CDR3 nucleotides: TGCGCCAGCAGCTTGGGGGACTACAATCAGCCCCAGCATTTT.

The chain recombines TRBV21-1 with TRBJ2-7; the table's TRBD2 call for D was not verified on the DNA. TRBV21-1 is described as a pseudogene. This CDR3 contains 17 residues. The CDR3 sequence is CASSRKEARGTSYEQYF. CDR3 nucleotide sequence: TGTGCCAGCAGCAGAAAAGAGGCTCGCGGGACCTCCTACGAGCAGTACTTC.

V is TRBV4-2 and J is TRBJ2-7; possibly TRBD1 for D (6 bases). Between the trimmed V and J ends, which lost 3 bases and 2 bases, there was a span of 14 bases. Germline values: CDR1 LGHNA, CDR2 YNFKEQ. The CDR3 length is 15 residues. For the CDR3, the DNA is TGTGCCAGCAGCCAGGGACATCCTCCTACCTACGAGCAGTACTTC. Its translation: CASSQGHPPTYEQYF.

The genes are TRBV6-5 and TRBJ2-7, with D possibly matching TRBD2 (6 bases). This CDR3 spans 15 amino acids. V was trimmed by 3 bases and J by 2 bases, leaving 14 bases between them. The germline CDR1 and CDR2 sequences are MNHEY and SVGAGI. DNA for the CDR3: TGTGCCAGCAGTTATGGCATGGGGGGAACCTACGAGCAGTACTTC. Protein product: CASSYGMGGTYEQYF.

The chain recombines TRBV6-5 with TRBJ1-2; tentatively, D is TRBD1 (6 bases). V gave up 7 bases and J gave up 2 bases, with 17 bases separating them. CDR3 length: 15 residues. The V gene's germline CDR1 is MNHEY and CDR2 SVGAGI. The CDR3 protein is CASIGQGLENYGYTF. The DNA for the CDR3 is TGTGCCAGCATCGGTCAGGGGTTGGAAAACTATGGCTACACCTTC.

The sample holds one count of this clone. V gene TRBV3-1 (or the pseudogene TRBV3-2) combines with J gene TRBJ2-7, with D possibly TRBD1 on 6 matching bases. V lost 3 bases and J lost 4, with 10 bases in between. The CDR3 runs 13 residues. The V gene's germline CDR1 is LGHDT and CDR2 YNNKEL (reference sequence). CDR3 region: CASSHLGQYEQYF. The CDR3 bases are TGTGCCAGCAGCCATCTCGGACAGTACGAGCAGTACTTC.

V usage is TRBV7-9 and J usage is TRBJ2-5, with D tentatively TRBD2 (5 bases). The length of the CDR3 is 14 residues. V was trimmed by 2 bases and J by 5 bases, leaving 12 bases between them. CDR1 SEHNR and CDR2 FQNEAQ come from the germline V gene (reference sequence). CDR3 protein: CASSLYSQRETQYF. DNA for the CDR3: TGTGCCAGCAGCTTATATTCCCAGCGGGAGACCCAGTACTTC.

V gene TRBV6-2 or TRBV6-3 combines with J gene TRBJ2-3, with TRBD2 identical over 8 bases. The trim removed 0 bases at V and 0 bases at J, leaving 8 bases unmatched. CDR3 length: 18 residues. CDR1 is MNHEY, CDR2 SVGEGT, per germline. The CDR3 loop reads CASSYSIGLASSTDTQYF. CDR3 in DNA: TGTGCCAGCAGTTACTCAATCGGACTAGCTAGTAGCACAGATACGCAGTATTTT.

This clone was counted a single time. The rearrangement joins TRBV6-2 or TRBV6-3 to TRBJ2-5, with 11 bases fitting TRBD2. The V gene end was trimmed by 2 bases and the J gene end by 0 bases; junction bases not matched to a gene: 2. Per the germline V gene, CDR1 is MNHEY and CDR2 is SVGEGT. The CDR3 consists of 16 residues. The CDR3: CASSYPSGGYQETQYF. CDR3 DNA: TGTGCCAGCAGTTACCCTAGCGGGGGGTACCAAGAGACCCAGTACTTC.

V usage is TRBV5-5 and J usage is TRBJ1-6; weak D call: TRBD1 (5 bases). The germline CDR1 and CDR2 sequences are SGHKS and YYEKEE (reference sequence). This CDR3 contains 14 residues. V lost 4 bases to trimming and J lost 9 bases, with 14 bases between them. CDR3 nucleotide sequence: TGTGCCAGCAGCCCCCAGGGCAGGGCTTCACCCCTCCACTTT. Its protein product is CASSPQGRASPLHF.

The CDR3 spells CASSYSGRLGGEQFF. The CDR3 DNA is TGTGCCAGCAGTTACTCGGGACGCTTGGGGGGTGAGCAGTTCTTC. The chain carries TRBV6-2 or TRBV6-3 and TRBJ2-1, with D tentatively TRBD2 (6 bases). Between the trimmed V and J ends, which lost 0 bases and 9 bases, there was a span of 15 bases. The CDR3 has 15 residues. Germline V gives CDR1 MNHEY, CDR2 SVGEGT.

In this sample, this clone turned up once. The chain combines TRBV27 with TRBJ2-2; the D gene is possibly TRBD1 (6 bases). The germline CDR1 and CDR2 sequences are MNHEY and SMNVEV (reference sequence). The CDR3 contains 15 residues. Trimming cost V 5 bases and J 2 bases, with 12 bases left between them. DNA for the CDR3: TGTGCCAGCAGTCCACTGGACAGAAACACCGGGGAGCTGTTTTTT. As protein: CASSPLDRNTGELFF.

The V gene is TRBV2, the J gene TRBJ1-1; TRBD1 aligns across 7 bases. The V gene end was trimmed by 5 bases and the J gene end by 11 bases; junction bases not matched to a gene: 8. The CDR3 length is 12 residues. Germline V gives CDR1 SNHLY, CDR2 FYNNEI. The CDR3 DNA reads as TGTGCCAGCAGTTACTCCGGGACAGAGGCTTTCTTT. It yields the protein CASSYSGTEAFF.

In this sample, this clone turned up once. The chain links TRBV18 to TRBJ2-1; 7 bases are shared with TRBD1. Looked up from germline, CDR1 is KGHSH and CDR2 is LQKENI. Unmatched junction bases numbered 13, after V lost 8 bases and J lost 9 bases. The CDR3 loop spans 14 amino acids. The CDR3 DNA reads as TGTGCCAGCCTCGACACTAGACAGGGACGTGAGCAGTTCTTC. The encoded protein is CASLDTRQGREQFF.

In this sample, this clone turned up once. The V call is TRBV6-5, the J call TRBJ2-4; possibly TRBD1 for D (6 bases). Germline V lookup: CDR1 MNHEY, CDR2 SVGAGI. The CDR3 consists of 13 residues. Trimming pared 11 bases from V and 6 bases from J, leaving 17 bases between. As DNA, the CDR3 is TGTGCCGCCCGACAGGCCGAGGGAAACATTCAGTACTTC. Translated: CAARQAEGNIQYF.

This clone was seen just once. The V call is TRBV7-9, the J call TRBJ2-7; 9 bases align to TRBD1. From germline, CDR1 is SEHNR and CDR2 FQNEAQ (reference sequence). This CDR3 spans 16 amino acids. J was trimmed by 2 bases and V by 0 bases; bases with no gene match: 5. The CDR3 protein is CASSLAAGTGPYEQYF. CDR3 bases: TGTGCCAGCAGCTTAGCTGCCGGGACAGGGCCCTACGAGCAGTACTTC.

This chain uses TRBV5-1 with TRBJ1-3, with 10 bases lining up with TRBD1. Germline V gene lookup returns CDR1 SGHRS and CDR2 YFSETQ. V trimming: 2 bases; J trimming: 0 bases; junction bases outside the gene matches: 11. The CDR3 extends over 19 amino acids. The DNA of the CDR3 is TGCGCCAGCAGCTTAAGGGGAGGACAGGGGGACATCTCTGGAAACACCATATATTTT. It codes for CASSLRGGQGDISGNTIYF.

The chain links TRBV6-5 to TRBJ1-6; D possibly corresponds to TRBD1 (6 bases). CDR3 length equals 15 residues. Trimming stripped 2 bases from V and 7 bases from J, with 12 bases between. The germline CDR1 and CDR2 sequences are MNHEY and SVGAGI. CDR3 DNA sequence: TGTGCCAGCAGTTACACTAGGGGGTTCAATTCACCCCTCCACTTT. Amino acids: CASSYTRGFNSPLHF.

This sequence joins TRBV7-3 and TRBJ1-5; D call uncertain. The CDR3 contains 13 residues. The V gene's germline CDR1 is SGHTA and CDR2 FQGTGA. V was pared by 5 bases and J by 2 bases, with 7 bases between. The CDR3 here is CASSTGGNQPQHF. DNA of the CDR3: TGTGCCAGCAGCACCGGAGGCAATCAGCCCCAGCATTTT.

This clone appeared a single time. The chain uses TRBV5-6 and TRBJ1-2, with a possible D match to TRBD1 (6 bases). Germline V lookup: CDR1 SGHDT, CDR2 YYEEEE. The CDR3 totals 12 residues. V dropped 4 bases and J dropped 8 bases, with 12 bases sitting between them. CDR3 residues: CASSPGQYGYTF. The CDR3 DNA is TGTGCCAGCAGCCCAGGACAGTACGGCTACACCTTC. The complete variable domain, with remaining parts taken from reference TRBV5-6 and TRBJ1-2, reads DAGVTQSPTHLIKTRGQQVTLRCSPKSGHDTVSWYQQALGQGPQFIFQYYEEEERQRGNFPDRFSGHQFPNYSSELNVNALLLGDSALYLCASSPGQYGYTFGSGTRLTVV.

V is TRBV5-1 and J is TRBJ2-7; D unresolved. V lost 0 bases and J 0 bases, leaving 7 bases between the germline ends. Germline values: CDR1 SGHRS, CDR2 YFSETQ. The CDR3 runs 14 residues. CDR3 sequence reads: CASSLGWSSYEQYF. The CDR3 region has the DNA TGCGCCAGCAGCTTGGGCTGGAGCTCCTACGAGCAGTACTTC.

The V and J genes are TRBV11-1 and TRBJ2-7, with unresolved D. V gave up 5 bases and J gave up 4 bases, with 9 bases separating them. There are 12 residues in the CDR3. Germline lookup yields CDR1 SGHAT and CDR2 FQDESV (reference sequence). The CDR3 DNA reads as TGTGCCAGCAGCGTTAAAGAGTACGAGCAGTACTTC. This sequence encodes CASSVKEYEQYF.

This chain connects TRBV30 to TRBJ1-5; unclear D gene. V lost 0 bases and J 7 bases, leaving 16 bases between the germline ends. Germline V lookup: CDR1 GTSNPN, CDR2 SVGIG (reference sequence). This CDR3 comprises 15 residues. CDR3 sequence: CAWSVGQRARQPQHF. The CDR3, as DNA: TGTGCCTGGAGTGTAGGGCAGAGGGCTAGGCAGCCCCAGCATTTT.